A selection of T cell receptor beta chains follows, all from one sample in a study of cytomegalovirus exposure and HLA in healthy donors. Data came from immunoSEQ multiplex PCR; TCRdb stores just in-frame clones and leaves some out. The sample records some 130,000 clones, 70% to 85% being singletons. The sequencing sample was made of PBMCs. The receptors derive from a woman aged 55-70 years in good health and CMV-seropositive. CDR3s include the opening cysteine and the closing phenylalanine or tryptophan.

V gene	J gene	CDR3 protein
TRBV11-3	TRBJ2-3	CASSPDPGHLTDTQYF
TRBV9	TRBJ2-2	CASSPRTVSTGELFF
TRBV7-7	TRBJ2-7	CASSLAEAYAYEQYF
TRBV29-1	TRBJ1-2	CSSQGGTSHNYGYTF
TRBV19	TRBJ2-1	CASSIQASGGYNEQFF
TRBV4-1	TRBJ1-5	CASRPTALSNQPQHF
TRBV2	TRBJ1-4	CASSVIRGHATNEKLFF
TRBV7-2	TRBJ2-5	CASSWTGQETQYF
TRBV7-2	TRBJ2-7	CASSTRQGFTYEQYF
TRBV5-1	TRBJ2-3	CASSPRGSGLPTDTQYF
TRBV28	TRBJ2-3	CASSLQGLVDTQYF
TRBV4-1	TRBJ1-1	CASSPPRRVNTEAFF
TRBV9	TRBJ1-1	CASSALSRDTAPNTEAFF
TRBV9	TRBJ1-5	CASSTTGDNQPQHF
TRBV19	TRBJ1-5	CASSMYRAGNQPQHF
TRBV18	TRBJ2-1	CASSPILTSGGDEQFF
TRBV2	TRBJ1-2	CASSGQGALYGYTF
TRBV10-2	TRBJ1-2	CASSALPEGGRSYGYTF
TRBV7-2	TRBJ2-3	CASSLLGGTQYF
TRBV4-1	TRBJ1-3	CASSPDRSTGNTIYF
TRBV11-2	TRBJ2-6	CASSPGQTGANVLTF
TRBV7-8	TRBJ1-2	CASSPSIDSYGYTF
TRBV11-2	TRBJ2-7	CASSLDAGLEQYF
TRBV5-1	TRBJ2-2	CASSPTGGNTGELFF
TRBV6-1	TRBJ2-3	CASSEGLAVTDTQYF
TRBV27	TRBJ1-5	CASRPGSVNQPQHF
TRBV5-1	TRBJ1-6	CASSLELQGNNSPLHF
TRBV4-1	TRBJ1-2	CASSQPAQGAKYGYTF
TRBV7-9	TRBJ2-1	CASSLPGIGGNEQFF
TRBV2	TRBJ1-1	CASSNRGVGGTEAFF
TRBV7-2	TRBJ1-4	CASSLFQGLSEKLFF
TRBV7-6	TRBJ1-1	CASSLGSVNTEAFF
TRBV15	TRBJ1-5	CATGRGDPGPQHF
TRBV28	TRBJ1-5	CASTLGTGGQPQHF
TRBV7-9	TRBJ1-2	CASSSGTGGYGYTF
TRBV6-4	TRBJ1-1	CASSRDSRGLPAFF
TRBV5-6	TRBJ2-7	CASSPPQGESYEQYF
TRBV28	TRBJ1-2	CASSLGDYGYTF
TRBV6-6	TRBJ2-1	CASSSGTALNEQFF
TRBV2	TRBJ2-7	CASSEALFEQYF
TRBV25-1	TRBJ2-5	CASSTQGSVRTQYF
TRBV6-6	TRBJ2-7	CASRDSVYEQYF
TRBV4-1	TRBJ1-1	CASSQGLWNTEAFF
TRBV5-1	TRBJ2-3	CASSLGGGGAADTQYF
TRBV19	TRBJ1-5	CASRTGGQPQHF
TRBV15	TRBJ1-1	CATSASRVLNTEAFF
TRBV14	TRBJ2-2	CASSQDETSGGANTGELFF
TRBV11-2	TRBJ2-1	CASSSDSRGEQFF
TRBV6-1	TRBJ1-5	CASRVGGGNQPQHF
TRBV5-4	TRBJ1-1	CASSFGSTQAFF
TRBV28	TRBJ1-2	CASSSFRGLSYGYTF
TRBV5-1	TRBJ2-5	CASGATGTAQETQYF
TRBV5-1	TRBJ2-5	CASSLSMTSGGPQETQYF
TRBV29-1	TRBJ2-3	CSVDLLGWTSGSSTDTQYF
TRBV18	TRBJ1-4	CASSPPSRQGNEKLFF
TRBV4-1	TRBJ1-5	CASSQVTGGGGGNQPQHF
TRBV6-5	TRBJ2-7	CASSLGQNYEQYF
TRBV6-5	TRBJ2-7	CASRLDRAGGKQYF